This T cell receptor beta chain was documented in a study of blood T cells in healthy people across ages. Study-wide results and limits: It was held that diversity estimates obtained from one million T cells represented underestimates. In older individuals, TCR beta diversity per million T cells was lower, falling roughly linearly with age.

This clonotype came up a few times. The target antigen is unknown. V lost 0 bases to trimming and J lost 3 bases; unmatched junction nucleotides: 2. This CDR3 has 15 residues. Germline CDR1 is SGDLS and CDR2 is YYNGEE. The second PCR ran roughly 6 to 11 cycles with a sample-barcoded 5' primer and J-beta primers. One entry per CDR3 protein, called by TCRdb with MiXCR from the 5' RACE reads. This repertoire shows some 1,800,000 distinct CDR3 sequences, around 42% found once; its top ten account for around 23%. The sample comprised blood. The J gene is TRBJ2-7, the V gene TRBV9; the match to TRBD1 covers 11 bases. This clonotype originated in a human donor in good health. CDR3 amino acids: CASSVGGQGGYEQYF. CDR3 sequence (DNA): TGTGCCAGCAGCGTAGGGGGACAGGGGGGCTACGAGCAGTACTTC. Together with reference TRBV9 and TRBJ2-7, the CDR3 gives the full variable domain: DSGVTQTPKHLITATGQRVTLRCSPRSGDLSVYWYQQSLDQGLQFLIQYYNGEERAKGNILERFSAQQFPDLHSELNLSSLELGDSALYFCASSVGGQGGYEQYFGPGTRLTVT.